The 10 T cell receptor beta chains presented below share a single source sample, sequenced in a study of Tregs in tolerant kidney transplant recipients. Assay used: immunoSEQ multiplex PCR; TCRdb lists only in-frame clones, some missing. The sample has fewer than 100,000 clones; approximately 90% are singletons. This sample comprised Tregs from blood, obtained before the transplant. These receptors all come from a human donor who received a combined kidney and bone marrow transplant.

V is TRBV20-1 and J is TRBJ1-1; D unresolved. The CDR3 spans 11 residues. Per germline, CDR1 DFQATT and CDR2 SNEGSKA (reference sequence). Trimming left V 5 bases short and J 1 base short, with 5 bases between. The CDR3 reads CSARPNTEAFF. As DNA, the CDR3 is TGCAGTGCTCGACCGAACACTGAAGCTTTCTTT.

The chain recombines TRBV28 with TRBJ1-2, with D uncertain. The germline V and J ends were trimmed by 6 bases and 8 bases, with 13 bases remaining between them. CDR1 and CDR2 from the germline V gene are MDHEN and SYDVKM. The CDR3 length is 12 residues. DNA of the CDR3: TGTGCCAGCAGCAAAAGCACGGGGGGCTACACCTTC. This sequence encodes CASSKSTGGYTF.

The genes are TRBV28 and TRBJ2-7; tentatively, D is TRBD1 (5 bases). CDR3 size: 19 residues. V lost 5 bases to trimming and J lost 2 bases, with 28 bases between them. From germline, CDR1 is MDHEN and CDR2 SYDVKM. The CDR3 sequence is CASSPLNRPGAHRPYEQYF. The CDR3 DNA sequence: TGTGCCAGCAGTCCCCTAAATAGGCCTGGAGCCCACAGGCCCTACGAGCAGTACTTC.

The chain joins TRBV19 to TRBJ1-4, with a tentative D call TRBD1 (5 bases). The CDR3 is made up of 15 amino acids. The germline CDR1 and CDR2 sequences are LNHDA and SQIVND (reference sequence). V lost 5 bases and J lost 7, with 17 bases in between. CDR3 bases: TGTGCCAGTAGTCCTCTCAGGAGGGGAGGTGAAAAACTGTTTTTT. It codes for CASSPLRRGGEKLFF.

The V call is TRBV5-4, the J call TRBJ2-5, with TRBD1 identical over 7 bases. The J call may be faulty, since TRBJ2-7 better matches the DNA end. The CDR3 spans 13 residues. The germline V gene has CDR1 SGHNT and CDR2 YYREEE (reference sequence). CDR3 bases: TGTGCCAGCAGCGGGGGACAGAGATACGAGCAGTACTTC. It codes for CASSGGQRYEQYF.

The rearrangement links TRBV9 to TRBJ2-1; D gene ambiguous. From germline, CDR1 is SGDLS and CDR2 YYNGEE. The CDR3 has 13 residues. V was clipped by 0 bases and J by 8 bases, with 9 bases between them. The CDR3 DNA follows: TGTGCCAGCAGCGTAGGGGTGGGCTATGAGCAGTTCTTC. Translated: CASSVGVGYEQFF.

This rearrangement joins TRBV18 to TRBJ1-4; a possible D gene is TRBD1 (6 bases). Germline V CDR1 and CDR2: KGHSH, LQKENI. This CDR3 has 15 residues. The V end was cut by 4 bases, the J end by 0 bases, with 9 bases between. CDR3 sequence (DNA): TGTGCCAGCTCACTCGGGGGCACAACTAATGAAAAACTGTTTTTT. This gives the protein CASSLGGTTNEKLFF. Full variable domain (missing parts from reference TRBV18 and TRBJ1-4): NAGVMQNPRHLVRRRGQEARLRCSPMKGHSHVYWYRQLPEEGLKFMVYLQKENIIDESGMPKERFSAEFPKEGPSILRIQQVVRGDSAAYFCASSLGGTTNEKLFFGSGTQLSVL.

The DNA of the CDR3 is TGTGCCAGCAGTTCCCCGGGACTAGCGGGCTCCAATGAGCAGTTCTTC. Translating gives CASSSPGLAGSNEQFF. This chain uses TRBV28 with TRBJ2-1; 12 nucleotides line up with TRBD2. The J segment lost 6 bases and the V segment lost 4 bases, leaving 7 bases of the junction unmatched. The germline V gene has CDR1 MDHEN and CDR2 SYDVKM. CDR3 length: 16 amino acids.

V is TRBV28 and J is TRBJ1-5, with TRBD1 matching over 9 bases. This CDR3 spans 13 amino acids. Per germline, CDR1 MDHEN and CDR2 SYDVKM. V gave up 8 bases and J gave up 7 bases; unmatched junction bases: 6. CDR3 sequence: CASVQGAKQPQHF. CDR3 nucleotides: TGTGCCAGCGTACAGGGGGCGAAACAGCCCCAGCATTTT.

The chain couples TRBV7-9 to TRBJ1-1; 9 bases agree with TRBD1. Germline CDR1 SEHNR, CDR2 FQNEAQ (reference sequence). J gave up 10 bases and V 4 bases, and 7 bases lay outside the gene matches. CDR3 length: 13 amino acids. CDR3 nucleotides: TGTGCCAGCAGCTCACAGGGGGCGCAGGTAGCTTTCTTT. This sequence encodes CASSSQGAQVAFF. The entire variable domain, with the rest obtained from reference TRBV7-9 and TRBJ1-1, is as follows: DTGVSQNPRHKITKRGQNVTFRCDPISEHNRLYWYRQTLGQGPEFLTYFQNEAQLEKSRLLSDRFSAERPKGSFSTLEIQRTEQGDSAMYLCASSSQGAQVAFFGQGTRLTVV.